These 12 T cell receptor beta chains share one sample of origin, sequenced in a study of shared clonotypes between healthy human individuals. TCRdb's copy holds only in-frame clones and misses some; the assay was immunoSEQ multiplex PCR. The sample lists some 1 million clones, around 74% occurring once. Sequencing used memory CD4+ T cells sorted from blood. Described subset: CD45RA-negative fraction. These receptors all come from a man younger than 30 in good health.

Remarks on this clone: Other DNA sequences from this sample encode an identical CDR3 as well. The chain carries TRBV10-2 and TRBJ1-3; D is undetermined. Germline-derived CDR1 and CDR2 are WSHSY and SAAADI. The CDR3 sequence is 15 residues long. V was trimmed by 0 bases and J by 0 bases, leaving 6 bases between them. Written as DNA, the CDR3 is TGCGCCAGCAGTGAGTCAGGCAACTCTGGAAACACCATATATTTT. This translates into CASSESGNSGNTIYF.

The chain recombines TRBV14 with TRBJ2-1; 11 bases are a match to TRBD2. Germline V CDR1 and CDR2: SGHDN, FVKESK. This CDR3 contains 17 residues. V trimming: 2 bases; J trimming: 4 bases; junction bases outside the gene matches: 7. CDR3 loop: CASSQTIASGRYNEQFF. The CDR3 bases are TGTGCCAGCAGCCAAACCATCGCTAGCGGGAGGTACAATGAGCAGTTCTTC.

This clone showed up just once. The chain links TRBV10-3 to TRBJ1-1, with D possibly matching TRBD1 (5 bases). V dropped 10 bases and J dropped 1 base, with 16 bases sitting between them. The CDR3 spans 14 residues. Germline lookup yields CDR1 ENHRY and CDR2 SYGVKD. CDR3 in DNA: TGTGCCAGCTCGTCCAGGGAGGCGAACACTGAAGCTTTCTTT. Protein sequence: CASSSREANTEAFF.

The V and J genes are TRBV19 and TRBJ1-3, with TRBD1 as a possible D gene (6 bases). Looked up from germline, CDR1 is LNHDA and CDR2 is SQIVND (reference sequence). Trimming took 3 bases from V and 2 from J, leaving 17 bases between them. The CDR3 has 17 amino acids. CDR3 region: CASSIRTSTGTGNTIYF. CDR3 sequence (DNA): TGTGCCAGTAGTATCCGGACCTCTACAGGGACTGGAAACACCATATATTTT.

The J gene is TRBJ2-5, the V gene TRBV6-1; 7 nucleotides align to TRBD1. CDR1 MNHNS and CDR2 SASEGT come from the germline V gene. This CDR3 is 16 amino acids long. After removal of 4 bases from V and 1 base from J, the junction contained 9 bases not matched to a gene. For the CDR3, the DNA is TGTGCCAGCAGTGGTAGGGCAGGGGGTTTCCAAGAGACCCAGTACTTC. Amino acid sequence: CASSGRAGGFQETQYF.

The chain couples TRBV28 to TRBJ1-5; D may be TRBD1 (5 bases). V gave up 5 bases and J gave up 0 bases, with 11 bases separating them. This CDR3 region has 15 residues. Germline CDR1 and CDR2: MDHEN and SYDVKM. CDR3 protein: CASSGGGNSNQPQHF. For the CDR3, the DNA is TGTGCCAGCAGTGGGGGGGGGAATAGCAATCAGCCCCAGCATTTT. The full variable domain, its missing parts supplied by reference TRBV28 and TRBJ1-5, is DVKVTQSSRYLVKRTGEKVFLECVQDMDHENMFWYRQDPGLGLRLIYFSYDVKMKEKGDIPEGYSVSREKKERFSLILESASTNQTSMYLCASSGGGNSNQPQHFGDGTRLSIL.

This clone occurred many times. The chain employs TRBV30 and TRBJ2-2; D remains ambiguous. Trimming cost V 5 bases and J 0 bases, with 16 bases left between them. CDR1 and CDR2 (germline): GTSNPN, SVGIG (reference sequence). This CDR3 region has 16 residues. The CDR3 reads CAWSRTLISNTGELFF. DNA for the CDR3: TGTGCCTGGTCCCGGACGCTTATCTCGAACACCGGGGAGCTGTTTTTT.

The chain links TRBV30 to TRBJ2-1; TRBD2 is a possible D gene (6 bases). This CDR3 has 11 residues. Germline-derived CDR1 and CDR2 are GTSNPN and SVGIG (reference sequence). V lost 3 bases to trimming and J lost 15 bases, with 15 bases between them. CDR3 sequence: CAWSEAGPTFF. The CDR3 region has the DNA TGTGCCTGGAGCGAAGCGGGCCCTACGTTCTTC. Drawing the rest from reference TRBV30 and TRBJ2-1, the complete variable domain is SQTIHQWPATLVQPVGSPLSLECTVEGTSNPNLYWYRQAAGRGLQLLFYSVGIGQISSEVPQNLSASRPQDRQFILSSKKLLLSDSGFYLCAWSEAGPTFFGPGTRLTVL.

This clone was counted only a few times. The CDR3 bases are TGTGCCAGCAGCCGACAGGCTAACTATGGCTACACCTTC. Translation: CASSRQANYGYTF. The V and J genes are TRBV7-2 and TRBJ1-2; D is perhaps TRBD1 (6 bases). There are 13 residues in the CDR3. V was clipped by 5 bases and J by 0 bases, with 7 bases between them. Germline V gives CDR1 SGHTA, CDR2 FQGNSA.

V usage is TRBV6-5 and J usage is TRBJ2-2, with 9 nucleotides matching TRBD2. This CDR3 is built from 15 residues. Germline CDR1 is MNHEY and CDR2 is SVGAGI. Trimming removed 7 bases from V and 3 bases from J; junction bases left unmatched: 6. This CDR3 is CASKPGLADTGELFF. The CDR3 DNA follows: TGTGCCAGCAAACCGGGACTAGCTGACACCGGGGAGCTGTTTTTT.

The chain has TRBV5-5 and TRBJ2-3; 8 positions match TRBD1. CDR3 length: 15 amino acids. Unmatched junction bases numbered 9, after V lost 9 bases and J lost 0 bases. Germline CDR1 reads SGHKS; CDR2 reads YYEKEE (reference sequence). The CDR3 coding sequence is TGTGCCACCCAGGGACAGGCCCCTAGCACAGATACGCAGTATTTT. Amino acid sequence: CATQGQAPSTDTQYF.

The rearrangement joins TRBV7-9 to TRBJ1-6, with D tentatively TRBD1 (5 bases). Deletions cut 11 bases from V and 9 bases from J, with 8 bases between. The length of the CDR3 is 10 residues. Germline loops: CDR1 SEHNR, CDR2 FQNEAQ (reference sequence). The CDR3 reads CAGGGSPLHF. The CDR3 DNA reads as TGTGCCGGGGGGGGTTCACCCCTCCACTTT.